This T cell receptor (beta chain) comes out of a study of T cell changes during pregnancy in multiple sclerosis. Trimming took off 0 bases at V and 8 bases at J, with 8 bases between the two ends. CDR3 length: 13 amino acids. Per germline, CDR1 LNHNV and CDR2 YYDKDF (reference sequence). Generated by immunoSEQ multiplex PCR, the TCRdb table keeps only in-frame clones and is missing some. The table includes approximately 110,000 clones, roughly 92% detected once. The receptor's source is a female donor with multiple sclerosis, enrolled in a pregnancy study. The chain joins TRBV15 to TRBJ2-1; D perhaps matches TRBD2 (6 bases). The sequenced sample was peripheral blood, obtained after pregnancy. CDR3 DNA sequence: TGTGCCACCAGCAGAGACCCGGGGGATGAGCAGTTCTTC. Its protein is CATSRDPGDEQFF.